This TCR beta chain was found in a study of vaccination and CD4 T cells after COVID-19. Study-wide background: Either the Pfizer-BioNTech BNT162b2 or Moderna mRNA-1273 vaccine was given as two doses. As a positive control, some control cultures were given a CEFX pool, while others were given an HIV-1 Nef pool or no peptide.

With the Oncomine TCR Beta short-read assay, DNA from cultured CD4+ T cells was sequenced. TCRdb recomputed calls from the PCR reads with MiXCR, one row per CDR3 protein. Altogether 3,000 to 3,500 distinct CDR3 sequences are present, approximately 80% being singletons, with the ten largest covering 25% to 30%. This sample's treatment: roughly 10-day PBMC culture with coronavirus spike peptide pools or control peptides (ViraFEST assay). Via ViraFEST, peptide pools expanded antigen-specific T cells before TCR sequencing. A word on this clonotype: No antigen is known for it.

The germline V gene has CDR1 SGHTA and CDR2 FQGNSA. This CDR3 spans 15 amino acids. Between the trimmed V and J ends, which lost 1 base and 5 bases, there was a span of 14 bases. This chain joins TRBV7-2 and TRBJ1-1; D possibly corresponds to TRBD1 (5 bases). The clonotype was recovered from a human donor who had recovered from COVID-19. Material for sequencing was CD4+ T cells from blood, cultured in vitro. The CDR3 DNA is TGTGCCAGCAGCTTAGGGGGCAGGGTAAGGACTGAAGCTTTCTTT. This translates into CASSLGGRVRTEAFF.